This T cell receptor (beta chain) comes out of a study of blood T cell repertoires in COVID-19. Study-wide context: Collection of acute and convalescent COVID-19 samples took place in the United States, Italy and Spain. The analysed material was cDNA or gDNA that came from T cells, B-cell-depleted T cells, or PBMCs.

This CDR3 has 15 residues. Trimming left V 0 bases short and J 7 bases short, with 12 bases between. Per germline, CDR1 MNHNY and CDR2 SVGAGI (reference sequence). As processed by the authors: The assay estimated nucleated cells by amplifying reference gene primers. The assay was immunoSEQ multiplex PCR, and TCRdb's table has in-frame clones only and misses some. V and J calls and clone size are given by that table; D and trimming were obtained from the DNA. The sample lists 71,000 or so clones, less than 95% occurring once. Sequencing was performed on peripheral blood. This chain connects TRBV6-6 to TRBJ1-4; maybe TRBD1 (5 bases). The receptor's source is a woman younger than 35 with acute or convalescent COVID-19. CDR3 nucleotide sequence: TGTGCCAGCAGTTACTCGGCACAGGCTACTGAAAAACTGTTTTTT. This translates into CASSYSAQATEKLFF.